Following are 8 T cell receptor beta chains from one sample sequenced in a study of T cells in Graves' hyperthyroidism and ophthalmopathy. Researchers took RNA transcripts and amplified the TCR beta CDR3 regions from them. A set of HTBI primers served as the primers for a first-round RT-PCR of the TCR CDR3. TCRdb re-called the multiplex PCR reads through MiXCR, storing one row per CDR3 protein. The top ten hold approximately 7.4% of the sample, which has about 560,000 distinct CDR3 sequences, roughly 14% seen once. Sequencing used blood. The receptors come from a woman in her 30s with Graves' hyperthyroidism.

This rearrangement joins TRBV19 to TRBJ1-5, with 7 bases identical to TRBD1. There are 15 residues in the CDR3. Looked up from germline, CDR1 is LNHDA and CDR2 is SQIVND (reference sequence). V lost 9 bases and J lost 1; bases outside the gene matches: 9. The CDR3 bases are TGTGCCAGCCTAGGACAGGTCTGGAGCAATCAGCCCCAGCATTTT. Protein sequence: CASLGQVWSNQPQHF. The whole variable domain, filled in from reference TRBV19 and TRBJ1-5, reads DGGITQSPKYLFRKEGQNVTLSCEQNLNHDAMYWYRQDPGQGLRLIYYSQIVNDFQKGDIAEGYSVSREKKESFPLTVTSAQKNPTAFYLCASLGQVWSNQPQHFGDGTRLSIL.

The table lists this clonotype with many counts. The gene calls are TRBV20-1 and TRBJ2-7, with 8 bases identical to TRBD1. Unmatched junction bases numbered 8, after V lost 3 bases and J lost 1 base. The germline V gene encodes CDR1 DFQATT and CDR2 SNEGSKA (reference sequence). The CDR3 consists of 15 residues. DNA of the CDR3: TGCAGTGCTAGCCAGGGACAGGAATTTTCCTACGAGCAGTACTTC. This sequence encodes CSASQGQEFSYEQYF.

This clonotype has more than one count but fewer than ten. V and J are TRBV7-2 and TRBJ1-2; the D is unclear. Germline CDR1 SGHTA, CDR2 FQGNSA. CDR3 length: 13 amino acids. The V gene lost 5 bases and the J gene lost 5 bases, with 12 bases spanning the gap. The CDR3 DNA reads TGTGCCAGCAGCATCGGAAGGGATTATGGCTACACCTTC. Its protein is CASSIGRDYGYTF.

The chain employs TRBV20-1 and TRBJ2-2; D is perhaps TRBD2 (6 bases). Germline V gene sequence: CDR1 DFQATT, CDR2 SNEGSKA (reference sequence). V lost 6 bases, J lost 7 bases, and 12 bases lay in between. CDR3 size: 12 residues. CDR3 residues: CSATPSDGELFF. CDR3 bases: TGCAGTGCAACCCCTAGCGACGGGGAGCTGTTTTTT.

There are many counts of this clonotype. J is TRBJ2-2 and V is TRBV29-1; 8 nucleotides line up with TRBD2. The V gene's germline CDR1 is SQVTM and CDR2 ANQGSEA. The CDR3 is 18 residues long. Trimming took 4 bases from V and 3 from J; bases not matched to a gene: 16. Written as DNA, the CDR3 is TGCAGCGTTGCCCCCAAGCCTCGACTAGCGCCTTACACCGGGGAGCTGTTTTTT. It translates to CSVAPKPRLAPYTGELFF.

The CDR3 loop is CASSPPGFSSYNSPLHF. The CDR3, as DNA: TGTGCCAGCAGTCCGCCGGGTTTTAGCTCCTATAATTCACCCCTCCACTTT. This chain uses TRBV27 with TRBJ1-6; D remains unclear. V lost 5 bases, J lost 0 bases, and 14 bases lay in between. Germline V gene lookup returns CDR1 MNHEY and CDR2 SMNVEV (reference sequence). This CDR3 region has 17 residues.

The table lists this clonotype with many counts. V usage is TRBV2 and J usage is TRBJ1-2; TRBD1 might be the D (5 bases). This CDR3 is built from 13 residues. CDR1 SNHLY and CDR2 FYNNEI come from the germline V gene. The V end was cut by 4 bases, the J end by 8 bases, with 14 bases between. CDR3 residues: CASSVSGGDGYTF. CDR3 nucleotides: TGTGCCAGCAGTGTTAGCGGGGGAGACGGCTACACCTTC. Full variable domain (rest looked up from reference TRBV2 and TRBJ1-2): EPEVTQTPSHQVTQMGQEVILRCVPISNHLYFYWYRQILGQKVEFLVSFYNNEISEKSEIFDDQFSVERPDGSNFTLKIRSTKLEDSAMYFCASSVSGGDGYTFGSGTRLTVV.

This clonotype has a handful of counts. J is TRBJ1-2 and V is TRBV14; TRBD1 is a possible D gene (6 bases). Germline CDR1 SGHDN, CDR2 FVKESK. V was cut by 2 bases and J by 2 bases, with 12 bases left in between. The CDR3 runs to 15 residues. The CDR3 region has the DNA TGTGCCAGCAGCCAATTCTCGGGGGCAAACTATGGCTACACCTTC. This gives the protein CASSQFSGANYGYTF. The variable domain in full, completed from reference TRBV14 and TRBJ1-2, reads EAGVTQFPSHSVIEKGQTVTLRCDPISGHDNLYWYRRVMGKEIKFLLHFVKESKQDESGMPNNRFLAERTGGTYSTLKVQPAELEDSGVYFCASSQFSGANYGYTFGSGTRLTVV.